A single sample is the source of the 17 T cell receptor beta chains below, sequenced in a study of T cell responses to AZD1222 COVID-19 vaccine. Sequencing used immunoSEQ multiplex PCR; TCRdb keeps in-frame clones, though not all of them. The sample lists approximately 42,000 clones, approximately 88% seen once, with 20% to 25% in the top ten. Material: peripheral blood, obtained 28 days after the second AZD1222 dose. All receptors derive from an adult who received the AZD1222 COVID-19 vaccine.

The rearrangement joins TRBV11-2 to TRBJ2-1; 7 bases align to TRBD1. Germline V lookup: CDR1 SGHAT, CDR2 FQNNGV. The CDR3 runs 16 residues. V shed 4 bases and J 3 bases; nucleotides not matched to a gene: 9. CDR3 DNA: TGTGCCAGCAGCTGGAGAGGGGCAGGGGGCTACAATGAGCAGTTCTTC. This sequence encodes CASSWRGAGGYNEQFF.

The V gene is TRBV7-3, the J gene TRBJ2-6, with no clear D. Germline values: CDR1 SGHTA, CDR2 FQGTGA. Trimming pared 1 base from V and 0 bases from J, leaving 4 bases between. The CDR3 covers 15 residues. CDR3 nucleotides: TGTGCCAGCAGCTTAAGCCGCTCTGGGGCCAACGTCCTGACTTTC. Translated, it gives CASSLSRSGANVLTF. The variable domain in full, with the rest retrieved from reference TRBV7-3 and TRBJ2-6, is GAGVSQTPSNKVTEKGKYVELRCDPISGHTALYWYRQSLGQGPEFLIYFQGTGAADDSGLPNDRFFAVRPEGSVSTLKIQRTERGDSAVYLCASSLSRSGANVLTFGAGSRLTVL.

This clone was detected once. V is TRBV6-5 and J is TRBJ2-7, with D maybe TRBD1 (6 bases). Between the trimmed V and J ends, which lost 2 bases and 2 bases, there was a span of 10 bases. CDR1 MNHEY and CDR2 SVGAGI come from the germline V gene. This CDR3 has 14 amino acids. The CDR3 loop reads CASSYGSGAYEQYF. The CDR3 DNA reads TGTGCCAGCAGTTACGGATCAGGGGCCTACGAGCAGTACTTC.

This chain joins TRBV18 and TRBJ1-1, with D tentatively TRBD1 (6 bases). This CDR3 contains 14 residues. Germline CDR1 and CDR2: KGHSH and LQKENI. V gave up 4 bases and J gave up 1 base, with 10 bases separating them. In DNA form, the CDR3 reads TGTGCCAGCTCACATACAGGGTCGAACACTGAAGCTTTCTTT. This codes for CASSHTGSNTEAFF.

There are a few counts of this clone. The genes are TRBV20-1 and TRBJ2-7; 9 bases are a match to TRBD2. The germline V gene encodes CDR1 DFQATT and CDR2 SNEGSKA (reference sequence). The CDR3 is made up of 15 amino acids. Trimming took 3 bases from V and 2 from J; bases not matched to a gene: 8. CDR3 sequence reads: CSASRAGGGAYEQYF. The CDR3 nucleotides are TGCAGTGCTAGTCGGGCTGGCGGGGGGGCCTACGAGCAGTACTTC.

This rearrangement joins TRBV11-1 to TRBJ2-7, with D tentatively TRBD1 (6 bases). Germline V CDR1 and CDR2: SGHAT, FQDESV (reference sequence). V dropped 2 bases and J dropped 3 bases, with 17 bases sitting between them. The CDR3 is made up of 16 amino acids. Here the CDR3 reads CASSLKPGTLLYEQYF. The DNA for the CDR3 is TGTGCCAGCAGCTTAAAGCCCGGGACACTACTCTACGAGCAGTACTTC. Filled out from reference TRBV11-1 and TRBJ2-7, the complete variable domain reads EAEVAQSPRYKITEKSQAVAFWCDPISGHATLYWYRQILGQGPELLVQFQDESVVDDSQLPKDRFSAERLKGVDSTLKIQPAELGDSAMYLCASSLKPGTLLYEQYFGPGTRLTVT.

This chain links TRBV6-1 with TRBJ1-2, with 10 bases matching TRBD1. Losses at the gene ends were 4 bases for V and 0 bases for J; bases not matched to a gene: 11. The CDR3 runs to 18 residues. The germline V gene encodes CDR1 MNHNS and CDR2 SASEGT. The DNA of the CDR3 is TGTGCCAGCAGTGGGTGGACAGGGGGATCTGGAGCTAACTATGGCTACACCTTC. Residues: CASSGWTGGSGANYGYTF.

V usage is TRBV2 and J usage is TRBJ2-7; 7 bases match TRBD1. This CDR3 has 13 residues. Germline V gene data show CDR1 as SNHLY and CDR2 as FYNNEI. The V gene end was trimmed by 4 bases and the J gene end by 3 bases; junction bases not matched to a gene: 3. CDR3 sequence reads: CASSGRQGYEQYF. The CDR3 nucleotides are TGTGCCAGCAGTGGTAGACAGGGCTACGAGCAGTACTTC.

The gene calls are TRBV2 and TRBJ1-3, with D hard to call. The CDR3 is 14 residues long. Per germline, CDR1 SNHLY and CDR2 FYNNEI. The ends were cut back, 6 bases at V and 1 base at J, with 10 bases in the middle. Here the CDR3 reads CASSGQASGNTIYF. The CDR3 nucleotides read TGTGCCAGCAGCGGTCAGGCGTCTGGAAACACCATATATTTT.

The chain employs TRBV7-8 and TRBJ2-2, with D possibly TRBD2 on 7 matching bases. CDR1 is SGHVS and CDR2 is FQNEAQ in the germline V gene. CDR3 length equals 20 residues. Trimming pared 1 base from V and 4 bases from J, leaving 25 bases between. The CDR3, as DNA: TGTGCCAGCAGCTTAGAAGCCCGAAGTGGGGGGGGCATTGGCACCGGGGAGCTGTTTTTT. This encodes CASSLEARSGGGIGTGELFF.

This clone was observed a handful of times. The V call is TRBV30, the J call TRBJ2-3; 10 positions agree with TRBD2. This CDR3 spans 18 amino acids. Germline-derived CDR1 and CDR2 are GTSNPN and SVGIG (reference sequence). With 3 bases clipped from V and 9 bases from J, the junction kept 21 bases outside the gene matches. CDR3 bases: TGTGCCTGGAGCCACTCCCTTAGCGGGAGGCCTCTGGTTGGGACGCAGTATTTT. It specifies CAWSHSLSGRPLVGTQYF.

J is TRBJ1-1 and V is TRBV10-3; TRBD1 might be the D (5 bases). Germline V gene lookup returns CDR1 ENHRY and CDR2 SYGVKD. The V gene lost 10 bases and the J gene lost 0 bases, with 12 bases spanning the gap. This CDR3 has 13 residues. CDR3 loop: CATRQQMNTEAFF. The CDR3 DNA sequence: TGTGCCACGCGACAGCAAATGAACACTGAAGCTTTCTTT.

The chain combines TRBV29-1 with TRBJ1-2; a weak D match, TRBD1 (6 bases). With 6 bases removed from V and 8 bases from J, the gap between germline ends came to 19 bases. The CDR3 is 13 amino acids. Germline CDR1 and CDR2: SQVTM and ANQGSEA. The CDR3 loop is CSVQGGGLGGYTF. CDR3 nucleotide sequence: TGCAGCGTCCAAGGGGGAGGCCTAGGAGGCTACACCTTC.

This chain joins TRBV3-1 (or the pseudogene TRBV3-2) and TRBJ1-1; D gene ambiguous. CDR3 length: 15 amino acids. CDR1 LGHDT and CDR2 YNNKEL come from the germline V gene (reference sequence). Trimming pared 0 bases from V and 4 bases from J, leaving 12 bases between. CDR3 nucleotides: TGTGCCAGCAGCCAAGATGGGAGAGGTACCACTGAAGCTTTCTTT. It encodes CASSQDGRGTTEAFF.

The CDR3 coding sequence is TGTGCCAGCTCACCACCGGCGGGGCCGGGGGAGCAGTACTTC. Its protein product is CASSPPAGPGEQYF. J is TRBJ2-7 and V is TRBV18, with D tentatively TRBD2 (6 bases). V was cut by 0 bases and J by 7 bases, with 13 bases left in between. The germline CDR1 and CDR2 sequences are KGHSH and LQKENI. The CDR3 is 14 amino acids.

The V call is TRBV24-1, the J call TRBJ2-2, with TRBD1 matching over 9 bases. This CDR3 has 17 residues. Germline lookup yields CDR1 KGHDR and CDR2 SFDVKD. V lost 3 bases, J lost 1 base, and 5 bases stayed unmatched. The CDR3 DNA reads as TGTGCCACCAGTGATGCCCCGGGACAGGGGAACACCGGGGAGCTGTTTTTT. This codes for CATSDAPGQGNTGELFF.

This clone was seen only once. The gene calls are TRBV7-6 and TRBJ2-1; 7 nucleotides agree with TRBD1. V lost 5 bases, J lost 4 bases, and 8 bases stayed unmatched. The V gene's germline CDR1 is SGHVS and CDR2 FNYEAQ. This CDR3 is built from 15 residues. This chain's CDR3 is CASSTQTGPYNEQFF. Here the CDR3 DNA reads TGTGCCAGCAGCACCCAGACAGGGCCTTACAATGAGCAGTTCTTC. The complete variable domain, with remaining parts taken from reference TRBV7-6 and TRBJ2-1, reads GAGVSQSPRYKVTKRGQDVALRCDPISGHVSLYWYRQALGQGPEFLTYFNYEAQQDKSGLPNDRFSAERPEGSISTLTIQRTEQRDSAMYRCASSTQTGPYNEQFFGPGTRLTVL.